The rows below give T cell receptor beta chains drawn from one sample of a study of cytotoxic CD8 clonotypes in ibrutinib-treated CLL. Method: immunoSEQ multiplex PCR; TCRdb's copy keeps in-frame clones and lacks some. The sample has roughly 330,000 clones, approximately 67% seen once. This specimen consisted of PBMCs, obtained after 36 months of ibrutinib treatment. The source is a human donor with chronic lymphocytic leukemia. The CDR3 runs from the conserved cysteine through the conserved F or W. Each record gives: CDR3 protein, CDR3 DNA, V gene, clone size, J gene, D gene. The D gene is left open where the match is weak. Not all rows give a size; the values are once, few, many and, for expanded clones, a class.

cdr3_aa: CASSENAGSYTF; cdr3_nt: TGTGCCAGCAGTGAAAACGCCGGCTCCTACACCTTC; v_call: TRBV2; clone_size: NA; j_call: TRBJ1-2; d_call: NA
cdr3_aa: CASSPYQETQYF; cdr3_nt: TGTGCCAGCAGCCCGTACCAAGAGACCCAGTACTTC; v_call: TRBV7-6; clone_size: NA; j_call: TRBJ2-5; d_call: NA
cdr3_aa: CASSIAARPNQPQHF; cdr3_nt: TGTGCCAGTAGTATAGCGGCCAGGCCGAATCAGCCCCAGCATTTT; v_call: TRBV19; clone_size: NA; j_call: TRBJ1-5; d_call: NA
cdr3_aa: CASSLEAGRNTEAFF; cdr3_nt: TGTGCCAGCAGCTTAGAGGCAGGGAGGAACACTGAAGCTTTCTTT; v_call: TRBV11-2; clone_size: NA; j_call: TRBJ1-1; d_call: NA
cdr3_aa: CASSRVRDEQFF; cdr3_nt: TGCGCCAGCAGCAGAGTTCGGGATGAGCAGTTCTTC; v_call: TRBV5-1; clone_size: few; j_call: TRBJ2-1; d_call: NA
cdr3_aa: CASSWDREGVIAKNIQYF; cdr3_nt: TGTGCCAGCAGTTGGGACAGGGAGGGTGTAATTGCCAAAAACATTCAGTACTTC; v_call: TRBV2; clone_size: NA; j_call: TRBJ2-4; d_call: TRBD1
cdr3_aa: CASSLISVNTEAFF; cdr3_nt: TGTGCCAGCAGTTTGATATCGGTGAACACTGAAGCTTTCTTT; v_call: TRBV27; clone_size: few; j_call: TRBJ1-1; d_call: NA
cdr3_aa: CSVGQGGTEAFF; cdr3_nt: TGCAGCGTTGGGCAGGGTGGGACTGAAGCTTTCTTT; v_call: TRBV29-1; clone_size: NA; j_call: TRBJ1-1; d_call: NA
cdr3_aa: CASSLPTTPYEQYF; cdr3_nt: TGTGCCAGCAGCTTACCAACAACTCCCTACGAGCAGTACTTC; v_call: TRBV7-9; clone_size: once; j_call: TRBJ2-7; d_call: NA
cdr3_aa: CASELLGGGNTEAFF; cdr3_nt: TGTGCCAGCGAGCTTTTGGGAGGGGGGAACACTGAAGCTTTCTTT; v_call: TRBV7-2; clone_size: NA; j_call: TRBJ1-1; d_call: NA
cdr3_aa: CSARQGYEQYF; cdr3_nt: TGCAGTGCAAGACAGGGGTACGAGCAGTACTTC; v_call: TRBV20-1; clone_size: NA; j_call: TRBJ2-7; d_call: TRBD1
cdr3_aa: CSVNTPTGAGNTIYF; cdr3_nt: TGCAGCGTCAATACGCCGACAGGGGCTGGAAACACCATATATTTT; v_call: TRBV29-1; clone_size: NA; j_call: TRBJ1-3; d_call: TRBD1
cdr3_aa: CSVEDGGAWGYTF; cdr3_nt: TGCAGCGTTGAAGATGGCGGGGCGTGGGGCTACACCTTC; v_call: TRBV29-1; clone_size: NA; j_call: TRBJ1-2; d_call: NA
cdr3_aa: CASSKPGQVDSPLHF; cdr3_nt: TGCGCCAGCAGCAAACCGGGACAGGTGGACTCACCCCTCCACTTT; v_call: TRBV5-1; clone_size: NA; j_call: TRBJ1-6; d_call: TRBD1
cdr3_aa: CASSLGGRTYEQYF; cdr3_nt: TGTGCCAGCAGCTTGGGGGGCAGGACCTACGAGCAGTACTTC; v_call: TRBV5-6; clone_size: NA; j_call: TRBJ2-7; d_call: NA
cdr3_aa: CASSENGNTIYF; cdr3_nt: TGTGCCAGCAGCGAAAATGGGAACACCATATATTTT; v_call: TRBV9; clone_size: NA; j_call: TRBJ1-3; d_call: NA
cdr3_aa: CASSLMGSDSPLHF; cdr3_nt: TGTGCCAGCAGCTTAATGGGAAGTGATTCACCCCTCCACTTT; v_call: TRBV7-3; clone_size: NA; j_call: TRBJ1-6; d_call: NA
cdr3_aa: CASSSYRASQYF; cdr3_nt: TGTGCCAGCAGTTCTTACCGGGCCAGTCAGTATTTT; v_call: TRBV28; clone_size: NA; j_call: TRBJ2-3; d_call: NA
cdr3_aa: CASSLADFTEAFF; cdr3_nt: TGCGCCAGCAGCTTGGCAGATTTCACTGAAGCTTTCTTT; v_call: TRBV5-1; clone_size: NA; j_call: TRBJ1-1; d_call: NA
cdr3_aa: CASSQDGRSSYEQYF; cdr3_nt: TGCGCCAGCAGCCAAGATGGACGCAGCTCCTACGAGCAGTACTTC; v_call: TRBV4-3; clone_size: NA; j_call: TRBJ2-7; d_call: NA
cdr3_aa: CSASPGTRAFF; cdr3_nt: TGCAGTGCGAGCCCCGGGACAAGGGCTTTCTTT; v_call: TRBV20-1; clone_size: few; j_call: TRBJ1-1; d_call: NA
cdr3_aa: CASSFRRGPQDGYTF; cdr3_nt: TGTGCCAGCAGTTTCCGCCGGGGCCCTCAGGATGGCTACACCTTC; v_call: TRBV6-6; clone_size: NA; j_call: TRBJ1-2; d_call: NA
cdr3_aa: CASSPDRETQYF; cdr3_nt: TGTGCCAGCTCACCCGACCGGGAGACCCAGTACTTC; v_call: TRBV18; clone_size: few; j_call: TRBJ2-5; d_call: NA
cdr3_aa: CASSRGQGMGGYTF; cdr3_nt: TGTGCCAGCAGCCGGGGACAGGGGATGGGTGGCTACACCTTC; v_call: TRBV7-8; clone_size: NA; j_call: TRBJ1-2; d_call: TRBD1
cdr3_aa: CASSTFLLAGRTDTQYF; cdr3_nt: TGTGCCAGTAGTACATTCCTACTAGCGGGCCGCACAGATACGCAGTATTTT; v_call: TRBV19; clone_size: once; j_call: TRBJ2-3; d_call: TRBD2
cdr3_aa: CASSPSRNNEQFF; cdr3_nt: TGTGCCAGCAGCCCCTCTAGGAACAATGAGCAGTTCTTC; v_call: TRBV7-2; clone_size: NA; j_call: TRBJ2-1; d_call: NA
cdr3_aa: CASSLWWAETQYF; cdr3_nt: TGTGCCAGCAGCTTATGGTGGGCCGAGACCCAGTACTTC; v_call: TRBV11-2; clone_size: once; j_call: TRBJ2-5; d_call: NA
cdr3_aa: CASSDLRENYNEQFF; cdr3_nt: TGTGCCAGCAGTGATCTTCGGGAAAATTACAATGAGCAGTTCTTC; v_call: TRBV9; clone_size: NA; j_call: TRBJ2-1; d_call: NA
cdr3_aa: CASSLLGGTSMAYEQYF; cdr3_nt: TGTGCCAGCAGCCTCCTAGGCGGGACTAGCATGGCCTACGAGCAGTACTTC; v_call: TRBV7-6; clone_size: NA; j_call: TRBJ2-7; d_call: TRBD2
cdr3_aa: CSVDPGRNEKLFF; cdr3_nt: TGCAGCGTTGACCCGGGCAGAAATGAAAAACTGTTTTTT; v_call: TRBV29-1; clone_size: NA; j_call: TRBJ1-4; d_call: NA
cdr3_aa: CASTAGYGYTF; cdr3_nt: TGTGCCAGCACTGCGGGGTATGGCTACACCTTC; v_call: TRBV27; clone_size: NA; j_call: TRBJ1-2; d_call: NA
cdr3_aa: CASSPALWETQYF; cdr3_nt: TGTGCCAGCAGCCCCGCCTTGTGGGAGACCCAGTACTTC; v_call: TRBV7-8; clone_size: NA; j_call: TRBJ2-5; d_call: NA
cdr3_aa: CASSLGWRSYEQYF; cdr3_nt: TGTGCCAGCAGCTTAGGCTGGCGCTCCTACGAGCAGTACTTC; v_call: TRBV7-2; clone_size: once; j_call: TRBJ2-7; d_call: NA
cdr3_aa: CASSTRSGRGHREQYF; cdr3_nt: TGTGCCAGCAGTACCCGGAGCGGGAGAGGGCACCGCGAGCAGTACTTC; v_call: TRBV25-1; clone_size: NA; j_call: TRBJ2-7; d_call: TRBD2
cdr3_aa: CASSSSGDTQYF; cdr3_nt: TGTGCCAGCAGCTCTAGCGGGGATACGCAGTATTTT; v_call: TRBV6-5; clone_size: NA; j_call: TRBJ2-3; d_call: TRBD2
cdr3_aa: CATSRDWNTEAFF; cdr3_nt: TGTGCCACCAGCAGGGACTGGAACACTGAAGCTTTCTTT; v_call: TRBV15; clone_size: NA; j_call: TRBJ1-1; d_call: NA
cdr3_aa: CASSPYQINEQFF; cdr3_nt: TGCGCCAGCAGCCCCTATCAGATCAATGAGCAGTTCTTC; v_call: TRBV4-1; clone_size: NA; j_call: TRBJ2-1; d_call: NA
cdr3_aa: CASSLTAQGTGNTIYF; cdr3_nt: TGTGCCAGCAGCTTAACCGCTCAAGGAACTGGAAACACCATATATTTT; v_call: TRBV7-2; clone_size: NA; j_call: TRBJ1-3; d_call: NA
cdr3_aa: CASSVASSNQPQHF; cdr3_nt: TGTGCCAGCAGCGTAGCGAGCAGCAATCAGCCCCAACATTTT; v_call: TRBV9; clone_size: NA; j_call: TRBJ1-5; d_call: NA
cdr3_aa: CASSPGLGQETQYF; cdr3_nt: TGCGCCAGCAGCCCGGGACTGGGGCAGGAGACCCAGTACTTC; v_call: TRBV5-1; clone_size: NA; j_call: TRBJ2-5; d_call: NA
cdr3_aa: CASSARTGGYEQYF; cdr3_nt: TGCGCCAGCAGCGCCCGGACAGGGGGCTACGAGCAGTACTTC; v_call: TRBV5-1; clone_size: few; j_call: TRBJ2-7; d_call: TRBD1
cdr3_aa: CASSLVGLGTEAFF; cdr3_nt: TGTGCCAGCAGCTTAGTGGGGCTGGGCACTGAAGCTTTCTTT; v_call: TRBV7-9; clone_size: NA; j_call: TRBJ1-1; d_call: NA
cdr3_aa: CASRRSWNEKLFF; cdr3_nt: TGCGCCAGCCGACGGAGCTGGAATGAAAAGCTGTTTTTT; v_call: TRBV5-1; clone_size: NA; j_call: TRBJ1-4; d_call: NA
cdr3_aa: CASSARTGTYYSYEQYF; cdr3_nt: TGTGCCAGTAGTGCCAGGACAGGTACCTACTACTCCTACGAGCAGTACTTC; v_call: TRBV19; clone_size: NA; j_call: TRBJ2-7; d_call: TRBD1
cdr3_aa: CASRLNTASNQPQHF; cdr3_nt: TGTGCCAGCAGACTCAACACCGCCAGCAATCAGCCCCAGCATTTT; v_call: TRBV7-2; clone_size: NA; j_call: TRBJ1-5; d_call: NA
cdr3_aa: CASSWRRASGGERYNEQFF; cdr3_nt: TGCGCCAGCAGCTGGAGAAGGGCTAGCGGGGGGGAACGGTACAATGAGCAGTTCTTC; v_call: TRBV4-1; clone_size: NA; j_call: TRBJ2-1; d_call: TRBD2
cdr3_aa: CASSPTGPTGANVLTF; cdr3_nt: TGTGCCAGCAGCCCTACAGGGCCTACTGGGGCCAACGTCCTGACTTTC; v_call: TRBV7-9; clone_size: NA; j_call: TRBJ2-6; d_call: NA
cdr3_aa: CASSTRGSLEETQYF; cdr3_nt: TGTGCCAGCAGCACGAGGGGGAGTTTGGAGGAGACCCAGTACTTC; v_call: TRBV11-2; clone_size: NA; j_call: TRBJ2-5; d_call: NA
cdr3_aa: CATSKEGNQPQHF; cdr3_nt: TGTGCCACCAGCAAAGAAGGGAATCAGCCCCAGCATTTT; v_call: TRBV15; clone_size: NA; j_call: TRBJ1-5; d_call: NA
cdr3_aa: CSAGVSYNEQFF; cdr3_nt: TGCAGCGCGGGAGTCTCCTACAATGAGCAGTTCTTC; v_call: TRBV29-1; clone_size: NA; j_call: TRBJ2-1; d_call: NA
cdr3_aa: CATSRGRRAGTRQETQYF; cdr3_nt: TGTGCCACCAGCAGAGGGAGAAGAGCTGGCACTAGACAGGAGACCCAGTACTTC; v_call: TRBV15; clone_size: NA; j_call: TRBJ2-5; d_call: NA
cdr3_aa: CASSGATGALQETQYF; cdr3_nt: TGCGCCAGCAGTGGGGCCACGGGTGCGCTTCAAGAGACCCAGTACTTC; v_call: TRBV10-1; clone_size: NA; j_call: TRBJ2-5; d_call: NA